This TCR beta chain was identified in a study of blood T cell repertoires in COVID-19. Turning to the study itself: Material from acute and convalescent COVID-19 was sourced from the United States, Italy and Spain. The cDNA or gDNA used as material had been derived from T cells, B-cell-depleted T cells, or PBMCs.

Germline V gives CDR1 LGHDT, CDR2 YNNKEL (reference sequence). The V end lost 2 bases, the J end lost 4 bases, and 20 bases lay between the germline ends. The CDR3 extends over 17 amino acids. Under the authors' procedure: Amplified reference gene primers provided the basis for estimating nucleated cell counts. TCRdb's copy holds only in-frame clones and misses some; the assay was immunoSEQ multiplex PCR. V and J calls and clone size are given by that table; D and trimming were obtained from the DNA. The table shows around 160,000 clones, with approximately 91% occurring only once. The V and J genes are TRBV3-1 (or the pseudogene TRBV3-2) and TRBJ1-2, with D maybe TRBD1 (6 bases). This receptor was obtained from a man between 18 and 35 years old with acute or convalescent COVID-19. Specimen: peripheral blood. The CDR3 reads CASSQNFGGGRTYGYTF. Here the CDR3 DNA reads TGTGCCAGCAGCCAAAATTTTGGCGGGGGGCGGACCTATGGCTACACCTTC.